The 20 T cell receptor beta chains reported below all come from one sample, sequenced in a study of blood T cell repertoires in COVID-19. TCRdb's table, derived via immunoSEQ multiplex PCR, lists solely in-frame clones and lacks some. Of hundreds of thousands of clones in the sample, roughly 89% are singletons; the top ten hold more than 8.5%. The sequenced sample consisted of PBMCs or T cells enriched from blood (not recorded which). These receptors were collected from a woman under 30 who had recovered from COVID-19.

This sequence joins TRBV3-1 (or the pseudogene TRBV3-2) and TRBJ1-1, with no clear D. Germline V lookup: CDR1 LGHDT, CDR2 YNNKEL (reference sequence). Trimming took off 3 bases at V and 4 bases at J, with 9 bases between the two ends. The CDR3 is 13 residues long. The CDR3 region is CASSQTTVTEAFF. As DNA, the CDR3 is TGTGCCAGCAGCCAGACAACCGTCACTGAAGCTTTCTTT.

The chain has TRBV4-1 and TRBJ1-6; 8 bases line up with TRBD1. Per the germline V gene, CDR1 is MGHRA and CDR2 is YSYEKL. The CDR3 runs to 16 residues. V gave up 1 base and J gave up 7 bases; unmatched junction bases: 6. The CDR3 sequence: CASSQGQGLRNSPLHF. CDR3 coding DNA: TGCGCCAGCAGCCAAGGACAGGGGTTACGAAATTCACCCCTCCACTTT.

The CDR3 DNA reads as TGTGCCAGCTCACCACCGGCACAGGGTCTGGGCACCGGGGAGCTGTTTTTT. Translation: CASSPPAQGLGTGELFF. The chain joins TRBV18 to TRBJ2-2; a possible D gene is TRBD1 (6 bases). Germline V gene sequence: CDR1 KGHSH, CDR2 LQKENI. V was cut by 0 bases and J by 4 bases, with 15 bases left in between. This CDR3 contains 17 residues.

V gene TRBV6-6 combines with J gene TRBJ2-7, with D possibly TRBD2 on 6 matching bases. With 4 bases removed from V and 2 bases from J, the gap between germline ends came to 18 bases. Germline V gene sequence: CDR1 MNHNY, CDR2 SVGAGI (reference sequence). This CDR3 region has 16 residues. For the CDR3, the DNA is TGTGCCAGCAGTTCGGAGCCCGGGGCGGGACCCTACGAGCAGTACTTC. Its protein product is CASSSEPGAGPYEQYF.

This chain connects TRBV7-8 to TRBJ2-1; D possibly corresponds to TRBD2 (5 bases). The V gene's germline CDR1 is SGHVS and CDR2 FQNEAQ. CDR3 length: 15 amino acids. Between the trimmed V and J ends, which lost 7 bases and 1 base, there was a span of 14 bases. The CDR3 DNA follows: TGTGCCAGCACCCCTAATCGCGGGTCCTACAATGAGCAGTTCTTC. Residues: CASTPNRGSYNEQFF.

The chain employs TRBV3-1 (or the pseudogene TRBV3-2) and TRBJ2-6; tentative D call: TRBD1 (5 bases). V lost 5 bases to trimming and J lost 0 bases, with 8 bases between them. Germline loops: CDR1 LGHDT, CDR2 YNNKEL (reference sequence). The CDR3 loop spans 15 amino acids. The CDR3 bases are TGTGCCAGCAGCATCGACAGCTCTGGGGCCAACGTCCTGACTTTC. The encoded protein is CASSIDSSGANVLTF.

This clone was observed a single time. The V and J genes are TRBV24-1 and TRBJ2-1; D might be TRBD1 (6 bases). V was trimmed by 1 base and J by 9 bases, leaving 15 bases between them. The CDR3 loop spans 15 amino acids. Germline CDR1 and CDR2: KGHDR and SFDVKD. CDR3 in amino acids: CATSDFTGIAGEQFF. CDR3 in DNA: TGTGCCACCAGTGATTTTACAGGGATAGCAGGTGAGCAGTTCTTC.

The J gene is TRBJ1-2, the V gene TRBV28; 7 bases fit TRBD1. V shed 2 bases, J shed 1 base, and the junction held 7 bases outside the gene matches. The germline CDR1 and CDR2 sequences are MDHEN and SYDVKM. CDR3 length equals 16 residues. This CDR3 is CASSLAQGKVNYGYTF. DNA of the CDR3: TGTGCCAGCAGTTTAGCACAGGGGAAAGTTAACTATGGCTACACCTTC.

The chain carries TRBV14 and TRBJ1-1; maybe TRBD1 (6 bases). This CDR3 region has 15 residues. CDR1 is SGHDN and CDR2 is FVKESK in the germline V gene. V was shortened by 4 bases and J by 6 bases, with 18 bases between the two germline ends. CDR3 DNA sequence: TGTGCCAGCAGCCCCCGGGGGGGCGTTGCGGCTGAAGCTTTCTTT. It specifies CASSPRGGVAAEAFF.

The chain recombines TRBV29-1 with TRBJ1-2; D might be TRBD1 (6 bases). The CDR3 covers 13 residues. Trimming took off 6 bases at V and 4 bases at J, with 15 bases between the two ends. Germline loops: CDR1 SQVTM, CDR2 ANQGSEA. The CDR3 sequence is CSVDMGAGYGYTF. DNA for the CDR3: TGCAGCGTGGACATGGGGGCTGGCTATGGCTACACCTTC.

The chain recombines TRBV30 with TRBJ1-5; 7 nucleotides line up with TRBD1. The germline V gene has CDR1 GTSNPN and CDR2 SVGIG (reference sequence). With 2 bases clipped from V and 5 bases from J, the junction kept 6 bases outside the gene matches. This CDR3 region has 14 residues. The CDR3 protein is CAWSPGQQYQPQHF. CDR3 DNA sequence: TGTGCCTGGAGTCCGGGACAGCAATATCAGCCCCAGCATTTT.

The CDR3 loop is CAWNIQVSTDTQYF. The CDR3 nucleotides read TGTGCCTGGAATATACAGGTCAGCACAGATACGCAGTATTTT. V is TRBV30 and J is TRBJ2-3, with D possibly matching TRBD1 (5 bases). The germline V and J ends were trimmed by 4 bases and 0 bases, with 11 bases remaining between them. This CDR3 is built from 14 residues. Germline lookup yields CDR1 GTSNPN and CDR2 SVGIG (reference sequence).

The rearrangement joins TRBV27 to TRBJ1-2; tentatively, D is TRBD1 (6 bases). Per the germline V gene, CDR1 is MNHEY and CDR2 is SMNVEV (reference sequence). The CDR3 has 18 amino acids. The ends were cut back, 5 bases at V and 4 bases at J, with 26 bases in the middle. CDR3 in amino acids: CASSPYPGGAGKGYGYTF. The CDR3 coding sequence is TGTGCCAGCAGTCCCTACCCCGGGGGGGCAGGGAAAGGCTATGGCTACACCTTC.

The chain joins TRBV5-8 to TRBJ2-3; 7 nucleotides align to TRBD2. Germline V gene sequence: CDR1 SGHTS, CDR2 YDEGEE. The length of the CDR3 is 16 residues. The V gene end was trimmed by 3 bases and the J gene end by 6 bases; junction bases not matched to a gene: 13. DNA of the CDR3: TGTGCCAGCAGCTCACCCGGGGGGTCCTCGGCGGATACGCAGTATTTT. Amino acids: CASSSPGGSSADTQYF.

In its sample, this clone was seen once. The chain couples TRBV7-9 to TRBJ2-1; TRBD1 might be the D (6 bases). The CDR3 runs 14 residues. Germline V gene data show CDR1 as SEHNR and CDR2 as FQNEAQ (reference sequence). Trimming took off 5 bases at V and 6 bases at J, with 14 bases between the two ends. The CDR3 protein is CASSLQGWFNEQFF. Written as DNA, the CDR3 is TGTGCCAGCAGCCTACAGGGTTGGTTCAATGAGCAGTTCTTC.

The rearrangement uses TRBV6-5 and TRBJ2-7, with 9 bases that match TRBD2. This CDR3 is built from 15 residues. J lost 5 bases, V lost 5 bases, and 10 bases had no gene match. CDR1 is MNHEY and CDR2 is SVGAGI in the germline V gene. CDR3 residues: CASSPTGTSLHEQYF. As DNA, the CDR3 is TGTGCCAGCAGTCCCACCGGGACTAGCCTCCACGAGCAGTACTTC.

The V gene is TRBV5-1, the J gene TRBJ2-3, with D tentatively TRBD2 (5 bases). The V gene's germline CDR1 is SGHRS and CDR2 YFSETQ. The V gene lost 9 bases and the J gene lost 3 bases, with 14 bases spanning the gap. CDR3 length: 13 residues. CDR3 in amino acids: CATLEEGTDTQYF. CDR3 DNA sequence: TGCGCCACCCTAGAAGAGGGAACAGATACGCAGTATTTT.

This sequence joins TRBV10-3 and TRBJ2-3; unclear D gene. The germline V gene has CDR1 ENHRY and CDR2 SYGVKD. The V gene lost 3 bases and the J gene lost 6 bases, with 7 bases spanning the gap. This CDR3 has 12 amino acids. CDR3 DNA sequence: TGTGCCATCAGTGAAAACGAGGATACGCAGTATTTT. Protein sequence: CAISENEDTQYF.

The rearrangement links TRBV28 to TRBJ1-3; 7 bases map to TRBD1. Per germline, CDR1 MDHEN and CDR2 SYDVKM. CDR3 size: 16 residues. V lost 3 bases and J lost 0; bases outside the gene matches: 5. This chain's CDR3 is CASSFYRGLSGNTIYF. The CDR3 DNA is TGTGCCAGCAGTTTCTATAGGGGGCTCTCTGGAAACACCATATATTTT.

The chain recombines TRBV11-3 with TRBJ2-7; D possibly corresponds to TRBD1 (5 bases). Germline V gene lookup returns CDR1 SGHNT and CDR2 YENEEA. The CDR3 totals 14 residues. Trimming pared 5 bases from V and 1 base from J, leaving 12 bases between. CDR3 in amino acids: CASSRAGHSYEQYF. CDR3 bases: TGTGCCAGCAGCCGGGCAGGGCATTCCTACGAGCAGTACTTC.